This TCR beta chain appears in the sequencing data of a study of regulatory T cells in long-lasting Graves disease. Across the whole study: Patients with new Graves' disease had used antithyroid drugs below 3 months.

Trimming cost V 0 bases and J 2 bases, with 15 bases left between them. The CDR3 is made up of 16 amino acids. CDR1 is SGDLS, CDR2 YYNGEE, per germline. Study-wide findings and caveats: New patients shared fewer public clonotypes (over 900) than persistent patients did (roughly 2,500).

Details on this clonotype: Its antigen is currently unknown.

In building TCR beta libraries, iRepertoire HTBI primers were used together with Arm-PCR of CDR3 regions. TCRdb reprocessed the multiplex PCR reads with MiXCR, giving one entry per CDR3 protein. The table records a few hundred thousand distinct CDR3 sequences, around an eighth of them present only once. As for time point: newly diagnosed GD, antithyroid drugs for less than 3 months. Extracted RNA from PBMCs served as the source of the TCR library. These data are also associated with another study on T cells in Graves' hyperthyroidism and ophthalmopathy.

The V call is TRBV9, the J call TRBJ2-7, with a weak D call TRBD2 (5 bases). This TCR was sampled from a man aged 25-45 years with Graves disease. Sample: peripheral blood mononuclear cells (PBMCs), taken at new diagnosis, from a patient treated with antithyroid drugs. The CDR3 spells CASSVGSLAVPYEQYF. CDR3 DNA: TGTGCCAGCAGCGTAGGTTCCCTAGCTGTTCCCTACGAGCAGTACTTC.